Listed below are T cell receptor beta chains from one sample, sequenced in a study of PD-1 blockade in mismatch repair-deficient tumors. The assay was immunoSEQ multiplex PCR, and TCRdb's table has in-frame clones only and misses some. The sample contains approximately 38,000 clones, 70% to 90% of which appear only once. Sequenced material: peripheral blood, taken approximately 80 weeks after starting pembrolizumab. These receptor sequences come from an adult with mismatch repair-deficient cancer. Each CDR3 is given with its conserved first and last residue. The D gene is left open where the match is weak. The size entry is marked missing in some rows and otherwise reads once, few, many or a size class.

v_gene: TRBV7-3; d_gene: NA; abundance: NA; j_gene: TRBJ1-2; CDR3nt: TGTGCCAGCAGTCAGACAGCCTCTGGGGGCTACACCTTC; CDR3aa: CASSQTASGGYTF
v_gene: TRBV13; d_gene: TRBD2; abundance: NA; j_gene: TRBJ2-1; CDR3nt: TGTGCCAGCAGCTTCTTTAGCGGGAGCGGAACCTACAATGAGCAGTTCTTC; CDR3aa: CASSFFSGSGTYNEQFF
v_gene: TRBV19; d_gene: NA; abundance: few; j_gene: TRBJ2-7; CDR3nt: TGTGCCAGTAGTATACAACAGGGCTACGAGCAGTACTTC; CDR3aa: CASSIQQGYEQYF
v_gene: TRBV5-3; d_gene: NA; abundance: NA; j_gene: TRBJ1-3; CDR3nt: TGTGCCAGAAGCTTGGAAGGATCTGGAAACACCATATATTTT; CDR3aa: CARSLEGSGNTIYF
v_gene: TRBV11-2; d_gene: NA; abundance: NA; j_gene: TRBJ2-1; CDR3nt: TGTGCCAGCAGCACGTGGGGATCCCCGGGGGGCGATGAGCAGTTCTTC; CDR3aa: CASSTWGSPGGDEQFF
v_gene: TRBV7-9; d_gene: NA; abundance: NA; j_gene: TRBJ1-2; CDR3nt: TGTGCCAGCAGCTTAGTCCCAGACTATGGCTACACCTTC; CDR3aa: CASSLVPDYGYTF
v_gene: TRBV29-1; d_gene: NA; abundance: NA; j_gene: TRBJ1-1; CDR3nt: TGCAGCGTTGGGGGGGGCCGGGGTACTGAAGCTTTCTTT; CDR3aa: CSVGGGRGTEAFF
v_gene: TRBV21-1; d_gene: NA; abundance: few; j_gene: TRBJ2-7; CDR3nt: TGTGCCAGCAGCAAAAGGGTGCCGGGGAAAGGCTACGAGCAGTACTTC; CDR3aa: CASSKRVPGKGYEQYF
v_gene: TRBV5-1; d_gene: TRBD2; abundance: NA; j_gene: TRBJ2-7; CDR3nt: TGCGCCAGCAGCCCGAGAATAGGACTAGCGGGAGACATCTACGAGCAGTACTTC; CDR3aa: CASSPRIGLAGDIYEQYF
v_gene: TRBV29-1; d_gene: TRBD1; abundance: NA; j_gene: TRBJ2-1; CDR3nt: TGCAGCGCCCCGGGACAGGGTAATGAGCAGTTCTTC; CDR3aa: CSAPGQGNEQFF
v_gene: TRBV11-2; d_gene: TRBD2; abundance: once; j_gene: TRBJ2-5; CDR3nt: TGTGCCAGCAGCTTAGGGCCTAGCGGGAGGAAGGGAGAGACCCAGTACTTC; CDR3aa: CASSLGPSGRKGETQYF
v_gene: TRBV9; d_gene: NA; abundance: NA; j_gene: TRBJ1-3; CDR3nt: TGTGCCAGCAGCGTAGACGGAAATTGGGGCTCTGGAAACACCATATATTTT; CDR3aa: CASSVDGNWGSGNTIYF
v_gene: TRBV7-2; d_gene: TRBD2; abundance: NA; j_gene: TRBJ2-7; CDR3nt: TGTGCCAGCAGATGGGGGGGAGACTCCTACGAGCAGTACTTC; CDR3aa: CASRWGGDSYEQYF
v_gene: TRBV18; d_gene: TRBD1; abundance: NA; j_gene: TRBJ2-1; CDR3nt: TGTGCCAGCTTCCCAGGGACAGGGAACAATGAGCAGTTCTTC; CDR3aa: CASFPGTGNNEQFF
v_gene: TRBV29-1; d_gene: TRBD2; abundance: NA; j_gene: TRBJ2-7; CDR3nt: TGCAGCGTGAGGGCTAGCGGCTCCTACGAGCAGTACTTC; CDR3aa: CSVRASGSYEQYF
v_gene: TRBV7-8; d_gene: NA; abundance: NA; j_gene: TRBJ2-3; CDR3nt: TGTGCCAGCAGTCGGCGCCTCACAGATACGCAGTATTTT; CDR3aa: CASSRRLTDTQYF
v_gene: TRBV29-1; d_gene: TRBD2; abundance: NA; j_gene: TRBJ2-4; CDR3nt: TGCAGCGCTGGGGGGACTAGCGGGAGTCAGTACTTC; CDR3aa: CSAGGTSGSQYF
v_gene: TRBV14; d_gene: NA; abundance: NA; j_gene: TRBJ2-3; CDR3nt: TGTGCCAGCAGCTTGAATCCCAGAGATACGCAGTATTTT; CDR3aa: CASSLNPRDTQYF
v_gene: TRBV4-3; d_gene: NA; abundance: NA; j_gene: TRBJ2-3; CDR3nt: TGCGCCAGCAGCCAAGGGGGACTCGGGGGAGATACGCAGTATTTT; CDR3aa: CASSQGGLGGDTQYF
v_gene: TRBV5-1; d_gene: NA; abundance: NA; j_gene: TRBJ1-1; CDR3nt: TGCGCCAGCAGCTACGAAGGGGGAGCTTTCTTT; CDR3aa: CASSYEGGAFF
v_gene: TRBV6-4; d_gene: TRBD2; abundance: NA; j_gene: TRBJ2-1; CDR3nt: TGTGCCAGCAGTCCCCTAGCGGGAGGGGTGGGAGAGCAGTTCTTC; CDR3aa: CASSPLAGGVGEQFF
v_gene: TRBV30; d_gene: TRBD2; abundance: NA; j_gene: TRBJ2-2; CDR3nt: TGTGCCTGGAGTTTTAGCGGGGGGAACACCGGGGAGCTGTTTTTT; CDR3aa: CAWSFSGGNTGELFF
v_gene: TRBV27; d_gene: NA; abundance: once; j_gene: TRBJ2-2; CDR3nt: TGTGCCAGCAGTTTACTAGTTCGTACCGGGGAGCTGTTTTTT; CDR3aa: CASSLLVRTGELFF
v_gene: TRBV23-1; d_gene: TRBD2; abundance: NA; j_gene: TRBJ2-3; CDR3nt: TGCGCCAGCAGTCAATTGTCGCGTAGCGGGAGTACAGATACGCAGTATTTT; CDR3aa: CASSQLSRSGSTDTQYF
v_gene: TRBV7-9; d_gene: NA; abundance: NA; j_gene: TRBJ2-5; CDR3nt: TGTGCCAGCAGCGTAGGGTTGGAGACCCAGTACTTC; CDR3aa: CASSVGLETQYF
v_gene: TRBV5-4; d_gene: NA; abundance: NA; j_gene: TRBJ2-5; CDR3nt: TGTGCCAGCAGCTTCAGTACGACCTATCAAGAGACCCAGTACTTC; CDR3aa: CASSFSTTYQETQYF
v_gene: TRBV11-2; d_gene: NA; abundance: NA; j_gene: TRBJ1-3; CDR3nt: TGTGCCAGCAGCTTAGTGGACACTCGATACTCTGGAAACACCATATATTTT; CDR3aa: CASSLVDTRYSGNTIYF
v_gene: TRBV5-1; d_gene: NA; abundance: once; j_gene: TRBJ2-7; CDR3nt: TGCGCCAGCAGCTTCGATCGCTACGAGCAGTACTTC; CDR3aa: CASSFDRYEQYF
v_gene: TRBV2; d_gene: TRBD1; abundance: NA; j_gene: TRBJ1-3; CDR3nt: TGTGCCAGCAGTGAGATGGGACAGGGGCATGGGGGAAACACCATATATTTT; CDR3aa: CASSEMGQGHGGNTIYF
v_gene: TRBV6-1; d_gene: TRBD2; abundance: few; j_gene: TRBJ2-1; CDR3nt: TGTGCCAGCAGCCAGGGAGGGTTAATTGAGCAGTTCTTC; CDR3aa: CASSQGGLIEQFF
v_gene: TRBV9; d_gene: NA; abundance: once; j_gene: TRBJ1-4; CDR3nt: TGTGCCAGCAGCAAAAGAGACAGTAATGAAAAACTGTTTTTT; CDR3aa: CASSKRDSNEKLFF
v_gene: TRBV9; d_gene: NA; abundance: NA; j_gene: TRBJ1-4; CDR3nt: TGTGCCAGCAGCGTTAGCGGGGTCGCTAATGAAAAACTGTTTTTT; CDR3aa: CASSVSGVANEKLFF
v_gene: TRBV15; d_gene: TRBD2; abundance: NA; j_gene: TRBJ2-7; CDR3nt: TGTGCCACCAGCAGTTCCTATAGGACTAGCGGGAGAGACTCCTACGAGCAGTACTTC; CDR3aa: CATSSSYRTSGRDSYEQYF
v_gene: TRBV6-1; d_gene: NA; abundance: NA; j_gene: TRBJ1-1; CDR3nt: TGTGCCAGCAGTCATGACAACACTGAAGCTTTCTTT; CDR3aa: CASSHDNTEAFF
v_gene: TRBV2; d_gene: TRBD2; abundance: NA; j_gene: TRBJ2-2; CDR3nt: TGTGCCAGCGGTAGCGGGAAGGGCACCGGGGAGCTGTTTTTT; CDR3aa: CASGSGKGTGELFF
v_gene: TRBV25-1; d_gene: NA; abundance: NA; j_gene: TRBJ2-3; CDR3nt: TGTGCCAGCAGTGAATATCGAGTAAGCACAGATACGCAGTATTTT; CDR3aa: CASSEYRVSTDTQYF
v_gene: TRBV5-4; d_gene: NA; abundance: once; j_gene: TRBJ1-3; CDR3nt: TGTGCCAGCAGCGCAAGGGGGACTGGAAACACCATATATTTT; CDR3aa: CASSARGTGNTIYF
v_gene: TRBV9; d_gene: NA; abundance: NA; j_gene: TRBJ2-3; CDR3nt: TGTGCCAGCAGCCCCCGGGACTTCCCTAGCACAGATACGCAGTATTTT; CDR3aa: CASSPRDFPSTDTQYF
v_gene: TRBV6-6; d_gene: NA; abundance: NA; j_gene: TRBJ2-7; CDR3nt: TGTGCCAGCAGTGGGAGGACGGGTGCATCCTACGAGCAGTACTTC; CDR3aa: CASSGRTGASYEQYF
v_gene: TRBV2; d_gene: NA; abundance: NA; j_gene: TRBJ1-5; CDR3nt: TGTGCCAGCAGTGTCAACCCCGCCGAACGGGTTCAGCCCCAGCATTTT; CDR3aa: CASSVNPAERVQPQHF
v_gene: TRBV5-1; d_gene: TRBD1; abundance: NA; j_gene: TRBJ1-4; CDR3nt: TGCGCCAGCAGCCCCGGGGACAGGGGGCCGACGGAAAAACTGTTTTTT; CDR3aa: CASSPGDRGPTEKLFF
v_gene: TRBV2; d_gene: NA; abundance: NA; j_gene: TRBJ2-1; CDR3nt: TGTGCCAGCAGTGATATGGGGGCTTCCTACAATGAGCAGTTCTTC; CDR3aa: CASSDMGASYNEQFF
v_gene: TRBV7-8; d_gene: NA; abundance: NA; j_gene: TRBJ2-3; CDR3nt: TGTGCCAGCGTACTCAGCGGTCCTAGCACAGATACGCAGTATTTT; CDR3aa: CASVLSGPSTDTQYF
v_gene: TRBV30; d_gene: NA; abundance: NA; j_gene: TRBJ1-3; CDR3nt: TGTGCCTGGACAGGGGCGACTGGAAACACCATATATTTT; CDR3aa: CAWTGATGNTIYF
v_gene: TRBV11-2; d_gene: TRBD1; abundance: NA; j_gene: TRBJ1-1; CDR3nt: TGTGCCAGCAGCTACCCGACGGACAGGGGTATCGTGGGATACACTGAAGCTTTCTTT; CDR3aa: CASSYPTDRGIVGYTEAFF
v_gene: TRBV9; d_gene: TRBD1; abundance: NA; j_gene: TRBJ2-3; CDR3nt: TGTGCCAGCAGCCCCCCGGACAGGGTAGGCCCGGCGGATACGCAGTATTTT; CDR3aa: CASSPPDRVGPADTQYF
v_gene: TRBV7-3; d_gene: NA; abundance: NA; j_gene: TRBJ2-3; CDR3nt: TGTGCCAGCAGCTTATTACCGGGAGTAGATACGCAGTATTTT; CDR3aa: CASSLLPGVDTQYF
v_gene: TRBV19; d_gene: NA; abundance: NA; j_gene: TRBJ2-2; CDR3nt: TGTGCCAGTAGTCCCGCAACTAGAGTCACCGGGGAGCTGTTTTTT; CDR3aa: CASSPATRVTGELFF
v_gene: TRBV7-8; d_gene: NA; abundance: NA; j_gene: TRBJ1-1; CDR3nt: TGTGCCAGCAGCTTAGTAGCCAATATCGGAATGAACACTGAAGCTTTCTTT; CDR3aa: CASSLVANIGMNTEAFF
v_gene: TRBV9; d_gene: TRBD1; abundance: NA; j_gene: TRBJ1-3; CDR3nt: TGTGCCAGCAGCGTAGCGGGACAGGGGGCCGCTGGAAACACCATATATTTT; CDR3aa: CASSVAGQGAAGNTIYF
v_gene: TRBV29-1; d_gene: NA; abundance: NA; j_gene: TRBJ2-5; CDR3nt: TGCAGCGCCGACGTCGGACTGGGGGAGACCCAGTACTTC; CDR3aa: CSADVGLGETQYF
v_gene: TRBV27; d_gene: TRBD1; abundance: NA; j_gene: TRBJ2-7; CDR3nt: TGTGCCAGCAGTTTCGATGGACAGGGCCCCTACGAGCAGTACTTC; CDR3aa: CASSFDGQGPYEQYF
v_gene: TRBV7-2; d_gene: NA; abundance: NA; j_gene: TRBJ1-5; CDR3nt: TGTGCCAGCAGCCCTGGGGGGAATGATGTTAGCAATCAGCCCCAGCATTTT; CDR3aa: CASSPGGNDVSNQPQHF
v_gene: TRBV4-1; d_gene: NA; abundance: few; j_gene: TRBJ2-7; CDR3nt: TGCGCCAGCAGCCAAGAAATAACGACCTACGAGCAGTACTTC; CDR3aa: CASSQEITTYEQYF
v_gene: TRBV14; d_gene: TRBD1; abundance: once; j_gene: TRBJ2-5; CDR3nt: TGTGCCAGCAGCACCCGACAGGGCCAAGAGACCCAGTACTTC; CDR3aa: CASSTRQGQETQYF
v_gene: TRBV19; d_gene: TRBD1; abundance: NA; j_gene: TRBJ1-1; CDR3nt: TGTGCCAGTAGTATTCGACAGGGCGGCCGAGCTGAAGCTTTCTTT; CDR3aa: CASSIRQGGRAEAFF
v_gene: TRBV5-6; d_gene: NA; abundance: NA; j_gene: TRBJ2-7; CDR3nt: TGTGCCAGCAGCTTGGGGCAGGGTCCCTACGAGCAGTACTTC; CDR3aa: CASSLGQGPYEQYF